A single sample gave rise to the 26 T cell receptor beta chains below, sequenced in a study of blood T cell repertoires in COVID-19. Data came from immunoSEQ multiplex PCR; TCRdb stores just in-frame clones and leaves some out. The sample contains some 180,000 clones, roughly 91% of which appear only once. Sequencing was carried out using peripheral blood. Receptor source: a man aged 18 to 29 with COVID-19, enrolled during active disease.

The rearrangement links TRBV19 to TRBJ2-5; TRBD2 matches 10 bases. V dropped 6 bases and J dropped 3; count of bases not matched to a gene: 7. The CDR3 length is 15 residues. CDR1 is LNHDA, CDR2 SQIVND, per germline (reference sequence). The CDR3 region has the DNA TGTGCCAGTAGCAAGCGGGAGGGCAGTAAAGAGACCCAGTACTTC. It encodes CASSKREGSKETQYF. Combining the CDR3 with reference TRBV19 and TRBJ2-5 gives the whole variable domain DGGITQSPKYLFRKEGQNVTLSCEQNLNHDAMYWYRQDPGQGLRLIYYSQIVNDFQKGDIAEGYSVSREKKESFPLTVTSAQKNPTAFYLCASSKREGSKETQYFGPGTRLLVL.

The V gene is TRBV9, the J gene TRBJ1-6; no reliable D call. The ends were cut back, 2 bases at V and 12 bases at J, with 9 bases in the middle. Germline CDR1 SGDLS, CDR2 YYNGEE. CDR3 length: 12 residues. The CDR3 DNA follows: TGTGCCAGCAGCGTTGCAGGAAAACCCCTCCACTTT. Its protein product is CASSVAGKPLHF. The variable domain in full, with the rest retrieved from reference TRBV9 and TRBJ1-6, is DSGVTQTPKHLITATGQRVTLRCSPRSGDLSVYWYQQSLDQGLQFLIQYYNGEERAKGNILERFSAQQFPDLHSELNLSSLELGDSALYFCASSVAGKPLHFGNGTRLTVT.

This clone occurred once. CDR3 protein: CASTPIRGPGANVLTF. The CDR3 DNA is TGTGCCAGCACTCCAATCAGGGGGCCTGGGGCCAACGTCCTGACTTTC. The chain links TRBV28 to TRBJ2-6; the match to TRBD1 covers 8 bases. The germline V gene has CDR1 MDHEN and CDR2 SYDVKM. The CDR3 runs to 16 residues. After removal of 7 bases from V and 2 bases from J, the junction contained 7 bases not matched to a gene.

The V call is TRBV11-2, the J call TRBJ2-7, with 11 nucleotides matching TRBD2. Losses at the gene ends were 1 base for V and 5 bases for J; bases not matched to a gene: 4. CDR1 SGHAT and CDR2 FQNNGV come from the germline V gene. This CDR3 comprises 15 residues. This CDR3 reads CASSLVAGGYDEQYF. Here the CDR3 DNA reads TGTGCCAGCAGCTTAGTAGCGGGAGGGTACGACGAGCAGTACTTC.

This chain joins TRBV5-8 and TRBJ1-2; D gene uncertain. The CDR3 is 13 residues long. Trimming cost V 0 bases and J 2 bases, with 5 bases left between them. Per the germline V gene, CDR1 is SGHTS and CDR2 is YDEGEE. CDR3 protein: CASSLGQNYGYTF. The CDR3, as DNA: TGTGCCAGCAGCTTGGGGCAGAACTATGGCTACACCTTC.

This chain links TRBV13 with TRBJ2-7, with 7 bases aligning to TRBD2. This CDR3 is 17 amino acids long. The V segment lost 2 bases and the J segment 3 bases; nucleotides outside the gene matches: 13. CDR1 is PRHDT and CDR2 is FYEKMQ in the germline V gene (reference sequence). The CDR3 coding sequence is TGTGCCAGCAGCTTATTCCCCGGGGGGTTAAGGATCTACGAGCAGTACTTC. Protein: CASSLFPGGLRIYEQYF.

This rearrangement joins TRBV27 to TRBJ1-3, with TRBD1 matching over 9 bases. Germline CDR1 reads MNHEY; CDR2 reads SMNVEV (reference sequence). Losses at the gene ends were 6 bases for V and 8 bases for J; bases not matched to a gene: 8. The CDR3 length is 14 residues. The CDR3, as DNA: TGTGCCAGCAGCTTAAAGGGACAGGGACACACCATATATTTT. As protein: CASSLKGQGHTIYF.

CDR3 region: CASSIWTEHNQPQHF. In nucleotides, the CDR3 is TGTGCCAGTAGTATCTGGACAGAACACAATCAGCCCCAGCATTTT. The chain recombines TRBV19 with TRBJ1-5; D might be TRBD1 (6 bases). Trimming took 3 bases from V and 3 from J, leaving 12 bases between them. CDR1 and CDR2 (germline): LNHDA, SQIVND (reference sequence). CDR3 size: 15 residues.

This clone is a singleton in its sample. This chain joins TRBV7-8 and TRBJ2-7; 13 bases agree with TRBD2. This CDR3 contains 15 residues. The trim removed 2 bases at V and 3 bases at J, leaving 1 base unmatched. Germline loops: CDR1 SGHVS, CDR2 FQNEAQ. CDR3 nucleotides: TGTGCCAGCAGCTTAAGACTAGCGGGAGGCTACGAGCAGTACTTC. The encoded protein is CASSLRLAGGYEQYF. The entire variable domain, with the rest obtained from reference TRBV7-8 and TRBJ2-7, is as follows: GAGVSQSPRYKVAKRGQDVALRCDPISGHVSLFWYQQALGQGPEFLTYFQNEAQLDKSGLPSDRFFAERPEGSVSTLKIQRTQQEDSAVYLCASSLRLAGGYEQYFGPGTRLTVT.

This chain connects TRBV14 to TRBJ2-5, with D possibly TRBD2 on 5 matching bases. There are 13 residues in the CDR3. The V end lost 3 bases, the J end lost 4 bases, and 9 bases lay between the germline ends. Per germline, CDR1 SGHDN and CDR2 FVKESK. CDR3 amino acids: CASSQRVRETQYF. CDR3 DNA: TGTGCCAGCAGCCAGAGGGTACGAGAGACCCAGTACTTC. Complete variable domain (other parts from reference TRBV14 and TRBJ2-5): EAGVTQFPSHSVIEKGQTVTLRCDPISGHDNLYWYRRVMGKEIKFLLHFVKESKQDESGMPNNRFLAERTGGTYSTLKVQPAELEDSGVYFCASSQRVRETQYFGPGTRLLVL.

This clone has only a few counts. The chain recombines TRBV5-4 with TRBJ1-2; possibly TRBD1 for D (6 bases). This CDR3 contains 16 residues. From germline, CDR1 is SGHNT and CDR2 YYREEE (reference sequence). Trimming pared 4 bases from V and 6 bases from J, leaving 22 bases between. The CDR3 DNA is TGTGCCAGCAGCATTCAGATAGACAGGAATGTTGATGGCTACACCTTC. Protein product: CASSIQIDRNVDGYTF.

The chain has TRBV24-1 and TRBJ1-1; no reliable D call. Germline V gene sequence: CDR1 KGHDR, CDR2 SFDVKD. CDR3 length: 13 residues. Between the trimmed V and J ends, which lost 7 bases and 4 bases, there was a span of 12 bases. In DNA, the CDR3 is TGTGCCACCAGACTAGATTCGGCCACTGAAGCTTTCTTT. Protein sequence: CATRLDSATEAFF.

This sequence joins TRBV2 and TRBJ1-1; the D gene is possibly TRBD1 (5 bases). The CDR3 runs 16 residues. Germline V lookup: CDR1 SNHLY, CDR2 FYNNEI. V was clipped by 6 bases and J by 4 bases, with 21 bases between them. The CDR3: CASRRVGTERGTEAFF. Written as DNA, the CDR3 is TGTGCCAGCAGGCGGGTGGGGACCGAGCGGGGCACTGAAGCTTTCTTT.

The chain couples TRBV4-3 to TRBJ2-7, with 7 nucleotides matching TRBD2. The CDR3 is 15 residues long. Germline CDR1 and CDR2: LGHNA and YSLEER. The ends lost 0 bases at V and 2 bases at J; junction bases unmatched: 4. As DNA, the CDR3 is TGCGCCAGCAGCCAAGAATCGGGAGGCGCCTACGAGCAGTACTTC. It is translated as CASSQESGGAYEQYF.

The V and J genes are TRBV4-3 and TRBJ2-2; 12 bases fit TRBD2. The V segment lost 3 bases and the J segment 3 bases; nucleotides outside the gene matches: 5. The CDR3 consists of 17 residues. Germline V gives CDR1 LGHNA, CDR2 YSLEER. CDR3 protein: CASSHLLAGGHTGELFF. The CDR3 DNA reads as TGCGCCAGCAGCCATCTGCTAGCGGGAGGGCACACCGGGGAGCTGTTTTTT.

V usage is TRBV28 and J usage is TRBJ1-5, with unresolved D. The V end was cut by 4 bases, the J end by 2 bases, with 15 bases between. Germline CDR1 is MDHEN and CDR2 is SYDVKM. This CDR3 contains 16 residues. This CDR3 reads CASSSPGAGGNQPQHF. The CDR3 bases are TGTGCCAGCAGTTCCCCGGGAGCGGGTGGCAATCAGCCCCAGCATTTT.

This clone was counted once. The V and J genes are TRBV5-1 and TRBJ1-3, with D maybe TRBD1 (5 bases). The length of the CDR3 is 16 residues. Per germline, CDR1 SGHRS and CDR2 YFSETQ. Deletions cut 1 base from V and 0 bases from J, with 11 bases between. CDR3 sequence: CASSLLDSLSGNTIYF. The CDR3 nucleotides are TGCGCCAGCAGCTTGCTAGACAGCCTCTCTGGAAACACCATATATTTT.

The chain recombines TRBV7-8 with TRBJ2-1, with 10 bases fitting TRBD2. The CDR3 contains 16 residues. Trimming removed 5 bases from V and 12 bases from J; junction bases left unmatched: 16. Germline CDR1 is SGHVS and CDR2 is FQNEAQ. The chain's CDR3 is CASSPSIQLAGVAQFF. In DNA form, the CDR3 reads TGTGCCAGCAGCCCCTCCATCCAGCTAGCGGGAGTTGCGCAGTTCTTC.

CDR3 protein: CASRGYGGSYEQYF. The CDR3 nucleotides read TGTGCCAGCAGGGGGTATGGCGGGAGCTACGAGCAGTACTTC. V is TRBV27 and J is TRBJ2-7; 7 positions agree with TRBD2. V shed 6 bases and J 3 bases; nucleotides not matched to a gene: 8. Germline CDR1 MNHEY, CDR2 SMNVEV (reference sequence). The CDR3 consists of 14 residues.

This clone has just one count. The chain recombines TRBV19 with TRBJ2-7; 10 bases line up with TRBD2. This CDR3 is 17 amino acids long. CDR1 is LNHDA and CDR2 is SQIVND in the germline V gene (reference sequence). The V and J ends lost 3 bases and 3 bases, in that order; junction bases with no gene match: 11. The CDR3 protein is CASSIGQRGGKYYEQYF. As DNA, the CDR3 is TGTGCCAGTAGTATTGGGCAGCGGGGGGGCAAGTACTACGAGCAGTACTTC.

In this sample, this clone turned up once. This chain uses TRBV7-6 with TRBJ2-1; D perhaps matches TRBD2 (6 bases). Trimming cost V 0 bases and J 0 bases, with 12 bases left between them. The CDR3 contains 17 residues. Germline V gives CDR1 SGHVS, CDR2 FNYEAQ. The CDR3: CASSLAWDSGSYNEQFF. CDR3 nucleotides: TGTGCCAGCAGCTTAGCTTGGGACTCTGGCTCCTACAATGAGCAGTTCTTC.

This clone has a single count. This chain connects TRBV6-6 to TRBJ2-7, with 7 bases aligning to TRBD2. The V segment lost 7 bases and the J segment 2 bases; nucleotides outside the gene matches: 5. Germline loops: CDR1 MNHNY, CDR2 SVGAGI (reference sequence). CDR3 length: 13 residues. The CDR3 loop is CASTQGGTYEQYF. The CDR3 region has the DNA TGTGCCAGCACCCAGGGAGGGACCTACGAGCAGTACTTC.

The chain has TRBV19 and TRBJ1-2, with TRBD1 identical over 7 bases. The V gene end was trimmed by 10 bases and the J gene end by 0 bases; junction bases not matched to a gene: 8. Germline V gives CDR1 LNHDA, CDR2 SQIVND (reference sequence). This CDR3 comprises 14 residues. CDR3: CATSPGTANYGYTF. CDR3 in DNA: TGTGCCACCAGTCCTGGGACAGCTAACTATGGCTACACCTTC.

The rearrangement uses TRBV19 and TRBJ2-6; D is perhaps TRBD1 (5 bases). This CDR3 spans 14 amino acids. Trimming shortened V by 5 bases and J by 4 bases, and 9 bases separated the two germline ends. CDR1 and CDR2 from the germline V gene are LNHDA and SQIVND (reference sequence). The CDR3 DNA reads as TGTGCCAGTAGTCAGGGTGAAGGGGCCAACGTCCTGACTTTC. Translating gives CASSQGEGANVLTF.

The chain links TRBV5-3 to TRBJ1-2; D ambiguous. TRBV5-3 is labeled an ORF, and its function is uncertain. V lost 10 bases and J lost 2, with 9 bases in between. CDR3 length equals 11 residues. The CDR3 region is CAGRLNYGYTF. The CDR3 bases are TGTGCCGGGAGGTTAAACTATGGCTACACCTTC.

The chain links TRBV28 to TRBJ2-3; TRBD1 matches 7 bases. Germline V gene lookup returns CDR1 MDHEN and CDR2 SYDVKM. Trimming cost V 5 bases and J 1 base; bases outside gene matches: 9. The CDR3 totals 16 residues. CDR3 nucleotides: TGTGCCAGCAGTCCTCCTCTTGGACAGGGCACAGATACGCAGTATTTT. This gives the protein CASSPPLGQGTDTQYF.